A selection of T cell receptor beta chains follows, all from one sample in a study of blood T cell repertoires in COVID-19. Sequencing used immunoSEQ multiplex PCR; TCRdb keeps in-frame clones, though not all of them. The sample lists around 150,000 clones; approximately 90% were seen once. Sequenced material: peripheral blood. Receptors were obtained from a woman in her sixties or seventies with active COVID-19. Both conserved end residues are trimmed from each CDR3. Expanded clones are given a class, and other clones once, few, many or no size at all.

>TRBV28|.|TRBJ2-7
ASSLPRHPDDYEQY
>TRBV3-1/TRBV3-2|.|TRBJ1-6
ASSQLRDSPLH
>TRBV19|.|TRBJ2-1
ASKPGLEAYEQF
>TRBV14|once|TRBJ2-5
ASSVSGTGTQY
>TRBV6-2/TRBV6-3|.|TRBJ2-5
ASSGRGRVKTQY
>TRBV2|.|TRBJ2-1
ASSATTSGNSYNEQF
>TRBV4-1|.|TRBJ1-6
ASSYRGGDSPLH
>TRBV5-5|.|TRBJ2-1
ASSFRLGGYNEQF
>TRBV5-8|.|TRBJ1-5
ASSFGQGRAYSNQPQH
>TRBV3-1/TRBV3-2|.|TRBJ2-4
ASVDHAGGNIQY
>TRBV5-1|.|TRBJ1-1
ASSGGTPTKNTEAF
>TRBV28|.|TRBJ2-3
ASSSNNPRTGVWKAQY
>TRBV5-5|once|TRBJ2-1
ASSLTGSRNEQF
>TRBV6-1|.|TRBJ1-5
ASSEIRDRVNQPQH
>TRBV6-5|.|TRBJ2-3
ASSYLTSGTDTQY
>TRBV29-1|.|TRBJ1-1
SVLGTDRSNTEAF
>TRBV15|.|TRBJ2-1
ATSREYFVSGVNEQF
>TRBV27|.|TRBJ1-1
ASSLLYTSPNTEAF
>TRBV29-1|.|TRBJ1-2
SVHRGLVST
>TRBV4-3|.|TRBJ2-7
ASSQPPGEQY
>TRBV28|.|TRBJ2-7
ASSVHSGRFYEQY
>TRBV6-5|.|TRBJ2-4
ASSQTNNPGNIQY
>TRBV3-1/TRBV3-2|.|TRBJ1-1
ASSQGLSTGRGTEAF
>TRBV2|.|TRBJ1-2
ARQEGYT
>TRBV6-5|once|TRBJ2-1
ASSYDARVRNEQF
>TRBV18|.|TRBJ2-1
ASSPYFPSGRSSPYNEQF
>TRBV9|once|TRBJ1-1
ASSPDNTEAF
>TRBV5-4|.|TRBJ2-5
ASSSRGLAEETQY
>TRBV28|.|TRBJ1-1
ASSSGAMNTEAF
>TRBV2|.|TRBJ2-1
ASSDLWGGNEQF
>TRBV14|once|TRBJ2-3
ASSRDSLRTDTQY
>TRBV9|.|TRBJ2-2
ASSVRGSGSYTGELF
>TRBV7-3|.|TRBJ2-5
ASSRDRVQETQY
>TRBV9|.|TRBJ2-7
ASSVASGGSSYEQY
>TRBV2|.|TRBJ2-4
ASSGGGTSLAKNIQY
>TRBV7-9|.|TRBJ2-3
ASQDSVTDTQY
>TRBV6-2/TRBV6-3|.|TRBJ2-7
ASSSGGLAGFYEQY
>TRBV30|.|TRBJ2-7
AWSSGGRFEQY
>TRBV5-5|.|TRBJ1-2
ASSLREFYGYT
>TRBV10-3|.|TRBJ2-7
AITVDQGYEQY
>TRBV28|.|TRBJ2-7
ASVTGYEQY
>TRBV5-6|few|TRBJ2-3
ASSLRADTQY
>TRBV28|.|TRBJ2-7
ASSSSHRSGFTYEQY
>TRBV5-4|once|TRBJ2-5
ASSRGKETQY
>TRBV28|.|TRBJ1-5
ASSLWWTGSNQPQH
>TRBV6-2/TRBV6-3|.|TRBJ1-2
ASSRTGTGYGYT
>TRBV5-5|.|TRBJ2-3
ASSLIPGEGYTQY
>TRBV6-4|.|TRBJ2-6
ASSEGTGAGANVLT